A selection of T cell receptor beta chains follows, all from one sample in a study of T-cell memory formation after mild COVID-19. TCRdb analysed the 5' RACE reads with MiXCR anew, one entry per CDR3 protein. Of roughly 48,000 distinct CDR3 sequences in the sample, roughly a quarter were seen once. The material sequenced was PBMCs or a T cell subset sorted from them (not recorded which). The source of these receptors is a young man who had mild COVID-19 (a few samples of this study predate the infection). Cell type and time point are not known. The conserved cysteine and the conserved F or W are not part of the CDR3 here.

j_call v_call cdr3_aa
TRBJ2-2 TRBV5-1 ASSLAMDRKGTGELF
TRBJ2-3 TRBV6-4 ASSPRQAYCTDTQY
TRBJ2-3 TRBV7-2 ASSFLGGDTDTQY
TRBJ1-2 TRBV9 ASSAAQGYGYT
TRBJ2-1 TRBV7-9 ASSSSSANRF
TRBJ2-1 TRBV7-2 ASSRGPPRGEQF
TRBJ2-1 TRBV7-6 ASTPGTEQYNEQF
TRBJ2-5 TRBV5-4 ASSLHRFETQY
TRBJ1-1 TRBV15 ATSKTGYPEAF
TRBJ1-1 TRBV12-3/TRBV12-4 ASSLTRGSTEAF
TRBJ1-3 TRBV4-1 ASSHQGNTIY
TRBJ2-1 TRBV9 ASSESGGALGEQF
TRBJ2-1 TRBV3-1 ASSPSRLGLYEQF
TRBJ2-1 TRBV4-3 ASSQDLGLRYNEQF
TRBJ1-6 TRBV5-1 ASSLYQGLNSPLH
TRBJ2-7 TRBV7-8 ASSPWDRGGYEQY
TRBJ1-1 TRBV4-3 ASSQGISLNTEAF
TRBJ2-3 TRBV9 ASSAPAGPRGTQY
TRBJ1-1 TRBV5-1 ASSLSRGITEAF
TRBJ2-3 TRBV7-9 ASSSSWTSASTDTQY
TRBJ1-5 TRBV28 ASSADNQPQH
TRBJ2-5 TRBV7-9 ASSDRIGVQETQY
TRBJ2-3 TRBV25-1 ASSALEAEPQY
TRBJ2-3 TRBV4-1 ASSQGRGGGITDTQY
TRBJ2-3 TRBV10-3 AIRGSRRSDTQY
TRBJ1-1 TRBV7-9 ASSPRTTGTDTEAF
TRBJ1-1 TRBV27 ASSFGGGTEAF
TRBJ2-1 TRBV20-1 RAELGAGSYNEQF